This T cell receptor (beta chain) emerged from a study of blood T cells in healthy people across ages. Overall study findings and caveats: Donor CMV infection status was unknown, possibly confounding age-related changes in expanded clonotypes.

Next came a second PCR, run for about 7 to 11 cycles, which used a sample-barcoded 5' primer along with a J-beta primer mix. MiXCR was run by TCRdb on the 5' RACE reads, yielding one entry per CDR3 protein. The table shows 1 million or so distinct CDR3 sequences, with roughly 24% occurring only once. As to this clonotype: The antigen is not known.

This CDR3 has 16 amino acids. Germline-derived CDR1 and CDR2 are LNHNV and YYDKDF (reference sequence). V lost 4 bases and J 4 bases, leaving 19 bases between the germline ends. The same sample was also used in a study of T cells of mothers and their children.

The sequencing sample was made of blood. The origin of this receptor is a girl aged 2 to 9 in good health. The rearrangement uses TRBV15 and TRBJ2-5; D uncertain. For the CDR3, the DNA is TGTGCCACCAGCACATTTTTACTCGAGACGGCAGAGACCCAGTACTTC. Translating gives CATSTFLLETAETQYF.